The clone carrying this T cell receptor (beta chain) came up many times. The sample comes from a study of spatial heterogeneity in lung cancer. CDR3 size: 13 residues. The V gene lost 6 bases and the J gene lost 0 bases, with 9 bases spanning the gap. Looked up from germline, CDR1 is MNHNS and CDR2 is SASEGT. TCRdb re-analysed the 5' RACE reads in MiXCR, keeping a single row per CDR3 protein. Of about 22,000 distinct CDR3 sequences listed, about 4.6% were seen once; the top ten hold about a third. Noted time point: sample taken at primary tumor resection. Sequencing was performed on whole RNA extracted from tumor and nontumor lung tissue, or from frozen PBMC, and the material was left unsorted.

This receptor was obtained from a male donor with early-stage non-small cell lung cancer. The chain links TRBV6-1 to TRBJ2-7; either TRBD1 or TRBD2 may supply D (5 bases each). This sample comprised PBMCs, obtained at surgery. The CDR3 loop reads CASRGTASYEQYF. The CDR3 region has the DNA TGTGCCAGCAGGGGGACGGCCTCCTACGAGCAGTACTTC.